This T cell receptor beta chain was recorded in a study of T cells in Graves' hyperthyroidism and ophthalmopathy. Fresh peripheral blood, roughly 10 ml, was the source of the PBMCs. TCR beta CDR3 regions were amplified from RNA. When the TCR CDR3 underwent first-round RT-PCR, the HTBI primer set was used. Via MiXCR, TCRdb re-called the multiplex PCR reads, giving one row per CDR3 protein. The sample consists of fewer than 900,000 distinct CDR3 sequences, around 19% of them appearing once. General study points: A 13 V-J model separated ophthalmopathy from stable hyperthyroidism.

In this sample, this clonotype turned up a few times. What it recognizes is unknown. The CDR3 totals 11 residues. The V end lost 1 base, the J end lost 11 bases, and 7 bases lay between the germline ends. This chain connects TRBV12-3 or TRBV12-4 to TRBJ2-3, with D unclear. Sequenced material: blood. The clonotype was recovered from a woman in her forties or fifties with Graves' hyperthyroidism that later progressed to Graves' ophthalmopathy. CDR3 protein: CASSLVSLQYF. The CDR3 DNA reads as TGTGCCAGCAGTTTAGTGTCGCTGCAGTATTTT.